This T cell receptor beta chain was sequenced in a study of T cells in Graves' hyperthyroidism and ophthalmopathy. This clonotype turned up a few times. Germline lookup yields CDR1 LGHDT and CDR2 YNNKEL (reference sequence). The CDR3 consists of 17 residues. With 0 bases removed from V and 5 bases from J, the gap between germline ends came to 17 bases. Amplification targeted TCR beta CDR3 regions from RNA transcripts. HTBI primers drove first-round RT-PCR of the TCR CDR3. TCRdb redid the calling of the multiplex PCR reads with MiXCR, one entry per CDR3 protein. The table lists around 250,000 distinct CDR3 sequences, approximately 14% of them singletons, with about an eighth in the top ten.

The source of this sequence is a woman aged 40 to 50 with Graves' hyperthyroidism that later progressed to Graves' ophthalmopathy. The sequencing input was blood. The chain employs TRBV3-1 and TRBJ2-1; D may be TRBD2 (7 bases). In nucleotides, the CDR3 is TGTGCCAGCAGCCAAGAAGGGGGGGCGGGACCAAACAATGAGCAGTTCTTC. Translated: CASSQEGGAGPNNEQFF.